The TCR beta chain described here comes from a study of patients and donors after allogeneic stem cell transplantation. TCRdb called the RT-PCR reads again in MiXCR, with one record for every CDR3 protein. Among 200,000 to 250,000 distinct CDR3 sequences listed, around an eighth were seen once. V was cut by 6 bases and J by 0 bases, with 15 bases left in between. There are 16 residues in the CDR3. CDR1 SEHNR and CDR2 FQNEAQ come from the germline V gene (reference sequence). Sequences were obtained from blood, either unsorted or a sorted T cell fraction (not recorded which). The TCR originated in a human donor who was either an allogeneic HSCT recipient or a stem cell or donor lymphocyte infusion donor (not recorded which). It is not recorded whose cells these are; they may come from a transplant donor. The chain links TRBV7-9 to TRBJ1-3; D is unclear. The CDR3 loop is CASSYSVGSSGNTIYF. DNA of the CDR3: TGTGCCAGCAGTTACTCTGTCGGGTCCTCTGGAAACACCATATATTTT.